At least ten counts were recorded for the clone carrying this T cell receptor beta chain. Its antigen is unidentified. This CDR3 spans 12 amino acids. With V trimmed by 6 bases and J by 3 bases, 4 bases remained unmatched. Per germline, CDR1 GTSNPN and CDR2 SVGIG (reference sequence). The CDR3 regions of TCR beta were amplified from RNA transcripts. TCR CDR3 regions were first amplified by RT-PCR with HTBI primers. TCRdb reprocessed the multiplex PCR reads with MiXCR, giving one entry per CDR3 protein. Here the sample spans over 500,000 distinct CDR3 sequences, over 15% being singletons. This sample was taken from a study of T cells in Graves' hyperthyroidism and ophthalmopathy. Findings of the study overall: Most expanded thyroid clonotypes above 0.001 recurred in blood.

Sequencing was performed on blood. This sequence joins TRBV30 and TRBJ1-1, with 7 bases that match TRBD1. The clonotype comes from a woman aged 18-29 years with Graves' ophthalmopathy. In DNA, the CDR3 is TGTGCCTGTCGACAGGGCCACACTGAAGCTTTCTTT. This sequence encodes CACRQGHTEAFF.